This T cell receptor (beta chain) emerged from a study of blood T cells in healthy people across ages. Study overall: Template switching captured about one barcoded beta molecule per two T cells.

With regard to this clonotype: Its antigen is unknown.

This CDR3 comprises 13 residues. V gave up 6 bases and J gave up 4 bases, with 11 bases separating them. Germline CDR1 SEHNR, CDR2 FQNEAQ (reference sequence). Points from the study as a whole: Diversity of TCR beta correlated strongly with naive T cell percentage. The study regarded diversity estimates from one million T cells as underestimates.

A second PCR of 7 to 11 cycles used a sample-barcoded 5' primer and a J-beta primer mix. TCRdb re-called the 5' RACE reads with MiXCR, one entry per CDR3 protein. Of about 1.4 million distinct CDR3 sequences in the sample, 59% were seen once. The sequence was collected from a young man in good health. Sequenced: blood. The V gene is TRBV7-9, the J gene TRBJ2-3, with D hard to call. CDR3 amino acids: CASRLGTADTQYF. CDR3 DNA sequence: TGTGCCAGCAGACTCGGAACAGCAGATACGCAGTATTTT.